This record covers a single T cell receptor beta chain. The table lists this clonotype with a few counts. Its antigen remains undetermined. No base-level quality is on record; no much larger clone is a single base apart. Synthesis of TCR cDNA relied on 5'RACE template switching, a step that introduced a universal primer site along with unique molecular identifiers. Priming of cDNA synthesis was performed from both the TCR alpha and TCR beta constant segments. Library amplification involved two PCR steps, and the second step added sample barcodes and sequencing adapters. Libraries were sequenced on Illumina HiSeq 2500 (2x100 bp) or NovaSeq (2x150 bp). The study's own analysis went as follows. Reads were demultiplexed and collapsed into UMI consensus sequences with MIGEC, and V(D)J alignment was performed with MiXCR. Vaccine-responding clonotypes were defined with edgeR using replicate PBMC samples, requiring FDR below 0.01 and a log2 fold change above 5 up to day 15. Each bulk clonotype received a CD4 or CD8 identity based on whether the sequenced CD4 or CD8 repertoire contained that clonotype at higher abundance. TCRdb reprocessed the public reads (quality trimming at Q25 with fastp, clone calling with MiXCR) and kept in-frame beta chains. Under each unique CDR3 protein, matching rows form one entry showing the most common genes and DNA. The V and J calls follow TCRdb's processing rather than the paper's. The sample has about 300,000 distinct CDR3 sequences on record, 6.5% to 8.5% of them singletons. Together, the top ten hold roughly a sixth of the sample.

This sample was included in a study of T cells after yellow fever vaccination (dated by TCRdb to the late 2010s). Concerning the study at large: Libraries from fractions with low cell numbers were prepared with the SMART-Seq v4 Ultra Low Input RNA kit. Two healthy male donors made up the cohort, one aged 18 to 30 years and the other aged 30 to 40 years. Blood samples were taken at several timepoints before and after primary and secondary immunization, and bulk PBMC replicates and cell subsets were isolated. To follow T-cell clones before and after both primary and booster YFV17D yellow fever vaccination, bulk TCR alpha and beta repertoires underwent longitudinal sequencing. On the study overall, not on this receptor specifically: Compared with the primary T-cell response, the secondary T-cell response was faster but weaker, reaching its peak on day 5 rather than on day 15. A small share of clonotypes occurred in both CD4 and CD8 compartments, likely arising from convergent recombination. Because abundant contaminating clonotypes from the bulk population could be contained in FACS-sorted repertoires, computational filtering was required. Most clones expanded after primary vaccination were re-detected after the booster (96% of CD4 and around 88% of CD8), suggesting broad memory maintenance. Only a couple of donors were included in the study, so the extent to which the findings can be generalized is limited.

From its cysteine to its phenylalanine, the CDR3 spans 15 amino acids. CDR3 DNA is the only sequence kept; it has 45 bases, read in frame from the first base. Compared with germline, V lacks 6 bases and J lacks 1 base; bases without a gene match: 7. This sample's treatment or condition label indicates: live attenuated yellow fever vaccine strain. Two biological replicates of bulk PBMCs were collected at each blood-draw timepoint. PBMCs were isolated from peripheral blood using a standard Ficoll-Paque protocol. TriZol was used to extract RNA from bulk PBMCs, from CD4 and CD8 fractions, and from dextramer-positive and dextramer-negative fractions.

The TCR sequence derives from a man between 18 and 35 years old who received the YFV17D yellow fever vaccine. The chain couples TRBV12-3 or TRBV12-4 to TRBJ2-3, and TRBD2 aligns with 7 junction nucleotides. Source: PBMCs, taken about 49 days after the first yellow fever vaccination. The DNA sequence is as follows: TGTGCCAGCAGCTCAAGTGCGGGGGGCACAGATACGCAGTATTTT. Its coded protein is CASSSSAGGTDTQYF.